These T cell receptor beta chains were read from a single sample in a study of regulatory T cells in long-lasting Graves disease. TCRdb passed the multiplex PCR reads through MiXCR, listing each CDR3 protein once. Here the sample spans roughly 420,000 distinct CDR3 sequences, 13% to 15% being singletons. These data were also reused for a study on T cells in Graves' hyperthyroidism and ophthalmopathy.

The sample here was peripheral blood mononuclear cells (PBMCs), taken at new diagnosis, from a patient treated with antithyroid drugs. The source is a woman aged 50 to 65 with Graves disease. Both conserved end residues are part of each CDR3. The D gene is left open where the match is weak. Clone size is not always given. Where it is, it says once, few, many or a class for expanded clones.

j_call,v_call,d_call,clone_size,cdr3_aa,cdr3_nt
TRBJ2-5,TRBV5-1,NA,few,CASSDIPGQETQYF,TGCGCCAGCAGCGACATACCCGGGCAAGAGACCCAGTACTTC
TRBJ2-1,TRBV27,NA,NA,CASQNVGVYNEQFF,TGTGCCAGCCAGAACGTAGGGGTTTACAATGAGCAGTTCTTC
TRBJ1-6,TRBV5-1,NA,many,CASSLDPGLYNSPLHF,TGCGCCAGCAGCTTGGACCCGGGGCTGTATAATTCACCCCTCCACTTT
TRBJ2-3,TRBV7-6,TRBD2,many,CASSLGTSGVSTDTQYF,TGTGCCAGCAGCCTTGGGACTAGCGGAGTAAGCACAGATACGCAGTATTTT
TRBJ1-1,TRBV29-1,NA,many,CSVSLTGGQEAFF,TGCAGCGTATCCCTAACGGGGGGGCAGGAAGCTTTCTTT
TRBJ2-1,TRBV19,TRBD1,many,CASSIGQGVDEQFF,TGTGCCAGTAGTATAGGACAGGGTGTGGATGAGCAGTTCTTC
TRBJ1-5,TRBV20-1,NA,NA,CSASFAAGSNQPQHF,TGCAGTGCTAGCTTCGCGGCGGGAAGCAATCAGCCCCAGCATTTT
TRBJ2-2,TRBV9,NA,few,CASTPGGGGTGELFF,TGTGCCAGCACCCCAGGAGGAGGGGGCACCGGGGAGCTGTTTTTT
TRBJ2-1,TRBV2,NA,many,CASSTRGDPSSYNEQFF,TGTGCCAGCAGTACCCGTGGGGATCCCAGCTCCTACAATGAGCAGTTCTTC
TRBJ2-7,TRBV12-3/TRBV12-4,TRBD2,many,CASAPGGVHEQYF,TGTGCCAGCGCCCCGGGGGGAGTCCACGAGCAGTACTTC
TRBJ2-1,TRBV29-1,TRBD2,few,CSSRLAGGDEQFF,TGCAGCTCCCGACTAGCGGGAGGCGATGAGCAGTTCTTC
TRBJ1-3,TRBV5-5,NA,few,CASSRQPLSGNTIYF,TGTGCCAGCAGCCGACAACCGCTATCTGGAAACACCATATATTTT
TRBJ1-5,TRBV2,TRBD1,many,CASSGQGQQPQHF,TGTGCCAGCAGTGGACAGGGACAGCAGCCCCAGCATTTT
TRBJ2-2,TRBV18,NA,NA,CASSPRLIVNTGELFF,TGTGCCAGCTCACCACGGTTGATAGTGAACACCGGGGAGCTGTTTTTT
TRBJ2-5,TRBV24-1,NA,NA,CATSDLSPWGTQYF,TGTGCCACCAGTGATTTGAGCCCTTGGGGGACCCAGTACTTC
TRBJ1-1,TRBV4-1,NA,NA,CASSQGAGVNTEAFF,TGCGCCAGCAGCCAAGGCGCAGGGGTGAACACTGAAGCTTTCTTT
TRBJ1-2,TRBV12-3/TRBV12-4,NA,many,CASSSHGSDYGYTF,TGTGCCAGCAGTTCTCATGGGAGCGACTATGGCTACACCTTC